Listed here are 12 T cell receptor beta chains from one sample, sequenced in a study of beta chain features in type 1 diabetes (dated by TCRdb to between 2017 and 2018). The method was the immunoSEQ multiplex PCR assay. The High Capacity cDNA Reverse Transcription Kit was used to reverse transcribe all of the isolated RNA, meaning that expressed TCRB transcripts were what got sequenced. TCRdb re-hosts the immuneACCESS table, in-frame sequences only. Its copies lack some clones; in the studies checked, an unresolved V gene accounts for under half of them, and the cause for the rest is not known. This sample has about 290,000 clones in its table, and around 7.8% of those were observed once. The ten largest clones take up approximately 0.99% of the sample. What was sequenced was central memory CD4+ T cells from blood. The source is a woman aged 18-29 years in good health.

This clone has just a few counts. The chain is built from TRBV19 and TRBJ2-2, with TRBD2 identical over 11 bases. Germline lookup yields CDR1 LNHDA and CDR2 SQIVND (reference sequence). The CDR3 totals 15 residues. The junction had 1 base not matched to a gene; V was cut back by 6 bases and J by 1 base. The CDR3 loop is CASRGLAGNTGELFF. The CDR3, as DNA: TGTGCCAGTAGAGGACTAGCGGGGAACACCGGGGAGCTGTTTTTT.

This clone has just a few counts. V is TRBV28 and J is TRBJ2-7; a weak D match, TRBD2 (6 bases). The CDR3 has 16 residues. V gave up 5 bases and J gave up 3 bases, with 20 bases separating them. Germline values: CDR1 MDHEN, CDR2 SYDVKM. DNA for the CDR3: TGTGCCAGCAGTCTCCTGACAGACGTGCGGGACTACGAGCAGTACTTC. Translation gives CASSLLTDVRDYEQYF.

This clone was observed a handful of times. The genes are TRBV14 and TRBJ2-5; 8 nucleotides match TRBD1. Per the germline V gene, CDR1 is SGHDN and CDR2 is FVKESK. Trimming at V came to 4 bases and at J to 4 bases, leaving 11 bases not matched to a gene. This CDR3 spans 16 amino acids. The CDR3 region has the DNA TGTGCCAGCAGCCCTCTGCGGACAGGGAAGGCAGAGACCCAGTACTTC. This sequence encodes CASSPLRTGKAETQYF.

This clone was seen only a few times. At one end the junction does not follow the germline gene, possibly because of a read error. The chain couples TRBV6-5 to TRBJ2-4; D is possibly TRBD2 (5 bases). The CDR3 contains 13 residues. CDR1 and CDR2 (germline): MNHEY, SVGAGI. CDR3 nucleotides: TGTGCCATCAGTGAGATGGGTGGGAGTATTCAGTACTTC. Translation: CAISEMGGSIQYF.

In regard to this clone: This could be a read error, since a much larger clone is one nucleotide away. This rearrangement joins TRBV5-4 to TRBJ2-2; D gene uncertain. The V end was cut by 2 bases, the J end by 5 bases, with 4 bases between. CDR1 is SGHNT and CDR2 is YYREEE in the germline V gene (reference sequence). The CDR3 totals 12 residues. The CDR3 bases are TGTGCCAGCAGCTTATGGACCGGGGAGCTGTTTTTT. Translated, it gives CASSLWTGELFF. Full variable domain (outside the CDR3, taken from reference TRBV5-4 and TRBJ2-2): ETGVTQSPTHLIKTRGQQVTLRCSSQSGHNTVSWYQQALGQGPQFIFQYYREEENGRGNFPPRFSGLQFPNYSSELNVNALELDDSALYLCASSLWTGELFFGEGSRLTVL.

The chain recombines TRBV18 with TRBJ2-5; 8 positions agree with TRBD2. CDR1 KGHSH and CDR2 LQKENI come from the germline V gene. This CDR3 region has 14 residues. V shed 0 bases and J 3 bases; nucleotides not matched to a gene: 0. CDR3 bases: TGTGCCAGCTCACCACCTAGCGGGAAAGAGACCCAGTACTTC. Protein product: CASSPPSGKETQYF. The variable domain in full, with the rest retrieved from reference TRBV18 and TRBJ2-5, is NAGVMQNPRHLVRRRGQEARLRCSPMKGHSHVYWYRQLPEEGLKFMVYLQKENIIDESGMPKERFSAEFPKEGPSILRIQQVVRGDSAAYFCASSPPSGKETQYFGPGTRLLVL.

This chain connects TRBV18 to TRBJ2-5; D is unresolved. Germline V lookup: CDR1 KGHSH, CDR2 LQKENI. CDR3 length: 14 residues. V gave up 5 bases and J gave up 1 base, with 11 bases separating them. CDR3 loop: CASSSTPGQETQYF. The CDR3 coding sequence is TGTGCCAGCTCATCAACCCCAGGCCAAGAGACCCAGTACTTC.

The V and J genes are TRBV7-3 and TRBJ2-2; D remains unclear. The CDR3 spans 12 residues. Looked up from germline, CDR1 is SGHTA and CDR2 is FQGTGA. V was clipped by 4 bases and J by 7 bases, with 7 bases between them. CDR3 DNA: TGTGCCAGCAGCTCCAACGGCGGGGAGCTGTTTTTT. As protein: CASSSNGGELFF.

The rearrangement uses TRBV11-3 and TRBJ1-6; D not resolved. The V and J ends lost 1 base and 7 bases respectively, with 8 bases between them. CDR1 is SGHNT, CDR2 YENEEA, per germline. This CDR3 has 14 residues. The CDR3 bases are TGTGCCAGCAGCTTAGGTGGTGTAAATTCACCCCTCCACTTT. The encoded protein is CASSLGGVNSPLHF.

At least ten counts were recorded for this clone. The chain couples TRBV9 to TRBJ1-6; possible D gene TRBD1, 5 bases. The CDR3 spans 16 residues. Trimming removed 3 bases at V and 6 bases at J, with 16 bases between. Germline CDR1 reads SGDLS; CDR2 reads YYNGEE. The CDR3 region has the DNA TGTGCCAGCAGCGAGAATTCCGGGACGGCTAATTCACCCCTCCACTTT. This sequence encodes CASSENSGTANSPLHF.

This clone was found a few times. This sequence joins TRBV14 and TRBJ1-2; D is ambiguous. The CDR3 sequence is 15 residues long. Germline CDR1 SGHDN, CDR2 FVKESK. V shed 3 bases and J shed 3 bases, with 14 bases lying between them. The CDR3 loop reads CASSHQSGGYYGYTF. CDR3 bases: TGTGCCAGCAGCCACCAGTCTGGCGGATACTATGGCTACACCTTC.

This clone was detected ten times or more. The chain carries TRBV9 and TRBJ2-5, with D tentatively TRBD2 (5 bases). The CDR3 contains 16 residues. V dropped 0 bases and J dropped 0 bases, with 12 bases sitting between them. In germline, CDR1 is SGDLS, CDR2 YYNGEE. The CDR3 sequence: CASSVGSLLDQETQYF. The DNA for the CDR3 is TGTGCCAGCAGCGTAGGATCGCTACTAGACCAAGAGACCCAGTACTTC.